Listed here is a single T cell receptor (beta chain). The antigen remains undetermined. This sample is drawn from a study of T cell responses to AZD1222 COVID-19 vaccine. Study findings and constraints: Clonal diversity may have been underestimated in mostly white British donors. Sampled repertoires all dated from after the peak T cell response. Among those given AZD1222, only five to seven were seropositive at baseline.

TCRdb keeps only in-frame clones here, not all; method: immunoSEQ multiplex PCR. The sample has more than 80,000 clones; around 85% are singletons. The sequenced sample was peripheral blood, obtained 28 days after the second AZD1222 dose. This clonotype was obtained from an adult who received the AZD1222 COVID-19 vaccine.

CDR3 amino acids: CASSIMYDRNTEAFF. DNA of the CDR3: TGTGCCAGTAGTATTATGTACGACAGGAACACTGAAGCTTTCTTT. The V gene is TRBV19, the J gene TRBJ1-1, with a tentative D call TRBD1 (5 bases). The CDR3 loop spans 15 amino acids. CDR1 is LNHDA, CDR2 SQIVND, per germline (reference sequence). The germline V and J ends were trimmed by 3 bases and 1 base, with 12 bases remaining between them.